One sample yielded the 26 T cell receptor beta chains listed below, sequenced in a study of cytomegalovirus exposure and HLA in healthy donors. PCR was performed using 60 Vbeta and 13 Jbeta primers. Assay used: immunoSEQ multiplex PCR; TCRdb lists only in-frame clones, some missing. The data show under 50,000 clones, with 55% to 75% seen just once and more than 15% held by the top ten. The sequencing input was PBMCs. These receptors originate from a man over 45 in good health and CMV-seropositive.

This chain connects TRBV10-3 to TRBJ1-6, with TRBD1 matching 10 bases. With 7 bases clipped from V and 6 bases from J, the junction kept 6 bases outside the gene matches. This CDR3 contains 15 residues. Germline-derived CDR1 and CDR2 are ENHRY and SYGVKD. The CDR3 DNA sequence: TGTGCCATCAAAGGGACAGGGGCCAGTAATTCACCCCTCCACTTT. The encoded protein is CAIKGTGASNSPLHF.

Only one count was recorded for this clone. The CDR3 nucleotides read TGTGCCAGCAGCCTCGGGGACAGGGGAGTCACTGAAGCTTTCTTT. It codes for CASSLGDRGVTEAFF. V usage is TRBV7-9 and J usage is TRBJ1-1; TRBD1 matches at 10 bases. Trimming cost V 5 bases and J 4 bases; bases outside gene matches: 7. Germline V gives CDR1 SEHNR, CDR2 FQNEAQ (reference sequence). The CDR3 is 15 residues long. The variable domain in full, with the rest retrieved from reference TRBV7-9 and TRBJ1-1, is DTGVSQNPRHKITKRGQNVTFRCDPISEHNRLYWYRQTLGQGPEFLTYFQNEAQLEKSRLLSDRFSAERPKGSFSTLEIQRTEQGDSAMYLCASSLGDRGVTEAFFGQGTRLTVV.

The V call is TRBV9, the J call TRBJ2-3; 8 positions match TRBD1. Looked up from germline, CDR1 is SGDLS and CDR2 is YYNGEE. The CDR3 has 20 residues. The trim removed 2 bases at V and 0 bases at J, leaving 17 bases unmatched. CDR3 sequence reads: CASSVGPFVGTGISTDTQYF. The CDR3 DNA reads TGTGCCAGCAGCGTTGGGCCCTTCGTGGGGACAGGTATTAGCACAGATACGCAGTATTTT.

The V gene is TRBV5-6, the J gene TRBJ2-1; 13 nucleotides agree with TRBD2. The CDR3 length is 18 residues. The germline V gene encodes CDR1 SGHDT and CDR2 YYEEEE. V trimming: 0 bases; J trimming: 0 bases; junction bases outside the gene matches: 3. The CDR3 is CASSLELAGGPSYNEQFF. For the CDR3, the DNA is TGTGCCAGCAGCTTGGAACTAGCGGGGGGGCCCTCCTACAATGAGCAGTTCTTC.

This clone was seen only once. The chain combines TRBV4-3 with TRBJ1-2; D ambiguous. Germline V gene sequence: CDR1 LGHNA, CDR2 YSLEER. Between the trimmed V and J ends, which lost 0 bases and 4 bases, there was a span of 6 bases. The CDR3 is made up of 13 amino acids. The DNA of the CDR3 is TGCGCCAGCAGCCAAGAGGAGTTCTATGGCTACACCTTC. Its protein is CASSQEEFYGYTF.

The J gene is TRBJ2-6, the V gene TRBV11-2; 7 bases agree with TRBD1. J lost 1 base, V lost 5 bases, and 8 bases had no gene match. The CDR3 is 17 residues long. The germline V gene has CDR1 SGHAT and CDR2 FQNNGV. The chain's CDR3 is CASSLRTGASGANVLTF. CDR3 sequence (DNA): TGTGCCAGCAGCCTGAGGACAGGTGCTTCTGGGGCCAACGTCCTGACTTTC. Combining the CDR3 with reference TRBV11-2 and TRBJ2-6 gives the whole variable domain EAGVAQSPRYKIIEKRQSVAFWCNPISGHATLYWYQQILGQGPKLLIQFQNNGVVDDSQLPKDRFSAERLKGVDSTLKIQPAKLEDSAVYLCASSLRTGASGANVLTFGAGSRLTVL.

The genes are TRBV5-4 and TRBJ1-1; 7 bases agree with TRBD1. Trimming removed 5 bases from V and 1 base from J; junction bases left unmatched: 2. The CDR3 has 13 amino acids. CDR1 and CDR2 (germline): SGHNT, YYREEE (reference sequence). CDR3 residues: CASSDRENTEAFF. CDR3 coding DNA: TGTGCCAGCAGTGACAGGGAGAACACTGAAGCTTTCTTT. Looking up the rest from reference TRBV5-4 and TRBJ1-1 gives the full variable domain: ETGVTQSPTHLIKTRGQQVTLRCSSQSGHNTVSWYQQALGQGPQFIFQYYREEENGRGNFPPRFSGLQFPNYSSELNVNALELDDSALYLCASSDRENTEAFFGQGTRLTVV.

This chain uses TRBV7-2 with TRBJ1-1, with 9 positions matching TRBD1. This CDR3 is built from 15 residues. Germline V gene sequence: CDR1 SGHTA, CDR2 FQGNSA. V was clipped by 4 bases and J by 0 bases; unmatched bases: 3. CDR3 in amino acids: CASSSTGGLNTEAFF. The CDR3 DNA is TGTGCCAGCAGCTCGACAGGGGGTTTGAACACTGAAGCTTTCTTT.

This chain uses TRBV9 with TRBJ2-5; no clear D gene. Looked up from germline, CDR1 is SGDLS and CDR2 is YYNGEE. CDR3 length: 13 residues. With 1 base removed from V and 0 bases from J, the gap between germline ends came to 4 bases. The CDR3 DNA follows: TGTGCCAGCAGCGTAAGAGACCAAGAGACCCAGTACTTC. Protein sequence: CASSVRDQETQYF.

The chain joins TRBV7-9 to TRBJ2-7; D is perhaps TRBD1 (6 bases). The CDR3 length is 14 residues. With 3 bases removed from V and 2 bases from J, the gap between germline ends came to 11 bases. Germline V gene lookup returns CDR1 SEHNR and CDR2 FQNEAQ (reference sequence). This CDR3 reads CASSFAGTTYEQYF. The DNA of the CDR3 is TGTGCCAGCAGCTTCGCCGGGACAACCTACGAGCAGTACTTC.

The count of this clone is one. The V gene is TRBV10-3, the J gene TRBJ2-1; TRBD2 matches 8 bases. Per germline, CDR1 ENHRY and CDR2 SYGVKD. V trimming: 0 bases; J trimming: 4 bases; junction bases outside the gene matches: 5. The length of the CDR3 is 16 residues. The chain's CDR3 is CAISESGERGYNEQFF. The DNA of the CDR3 is TGTGCCATCAGTGAGTCGGGGGAGCGGGGGTACAATGAGCAGTTCTTC.

The chain couples TRBV2 to TRBJ2-7; 7 positions match TRBD1. Germline V gives CDR1 SNHLY, CDR2 FYNNEI. J gave up 1 base and V 6 bases, and 9 bases lay outside the gene matches. CDR3 length: 15 residues. CDR3 protein: CASSPAQGQSYEQYF. In DNA, the CDR3 is TGTGCCAGCAGCCCGGCTCAGGGACAGTCCTACGAGCAGTACTTC.

The chain has TRBV4-2 and TRBJ2-1; 10 bases are a match to TRBD1. V lost 1 base and J lost 4; bases outside the gene matches: 1. Germline-derived CDR1 and CDR2 are LGHNA and YNFKEQ. The CDR3 is 15 amino acids. In DNA form, the CDR3 reads TGTGCCAGCAGCCAAGGGACAGGGGGGTACAATGAGCAGTTCTTC. This codes for CASSQGTGGYNEQFF.

The chain employs TRBV7-2 and TRBJ2-7; the D gene is possibly TRBD2 (6 bases). Between the trimmed V and J ends, which lost 4 bases and 0 bases, there was a span of 13 bases. Germline V gene data show CDR1 as SGHTA and CDR2 as FQGNSA. The CDR3 length is 15 residues. CDR3 residues: CASSSGTGSSYEQYF. DNA for the CDR3: TGTGCCAGCAGCTCTGGGACTGGTAGCTCCTACGAGCAGTACTTC.

In its sample, this clone was seen a few times. V and J are TRBV28 and TRBJ2-6; the D is unclear. V was cut by 6 bases and J by 1 base, with 4 bases left in between. The germline CDR1 and CDR2 sequences are MDHEN and SYDVKM. The length of the CDR3 is 13 residues. The CDR3 here is CASSLSGANVLTF. In nucleotides, the CDR3 is TGTGCCAGCAGCCTTTCTGGGGCCAACGTCCTGACTTTC.

The chain links TRBV18 to TRBJ2-7, with D possibly matching TRBD1 (6 bases). Trimming pared 3 bases from V and 0 bases from J, leaving 12 bases between. Germline V gene lookup returns CDR1 KGHSH and CDR2 LQKENI. This CDR3 contains 15 residues. CDR3 region: CASSPTGFFSYEQYF. The CDR3 nucleotides are TGTGCCAGCTCACCGACAGGTTTCTTCTCCTACGAGCAGTACTTC.

The chain combines TRBV4-2 with TRBJ2-5; TRBD2 aligns across 12 bases. Germline assignment: CDR1 LGHNA and CDR2 YNFKEQ. The CDR3 is made up of 16 amino acids. The junction had 5 bases not matched to a gene; V was cut back by 4 bases and J by 2 bases. The CDR3 spells CASSPTSGGGQETQYF. In nucleotides, the CDR3 is TGTGCCAGCAGCCCGACTAGCGGGGGAGGGCAAGAGACCCAGTACTTC.

This clone has just a few counts. The chain uses TRBV15 and TRBJ2-7, with D hard to call. Between the trimmed V and J ends, which lost 4 bases and 0 bases, there was a span of 7 bases. The CDR3 runs to 13 residues. Germline CDR1 and CDR2: LNHNV and YYDKDF (reference sequence). In DNA, the CDR3 is TGTGCCACCAGCACCCAGGACTCCTACGAGCAGTACTTC. This encodes CATSTQDSYEQYF.

This clone was seen a few times. This chain uses TRBV6-1 with TRBJ2-1; 8 bases line up with TRBD1. The CDR3 length is 15 residues. CDR1 is MNHNS, CDR2 SASEGT, per germline. The junction had 9 bases not matched to a gene; V was cut back by 5 bases and J by 6 bases. The CDR3 sequence is CASSRGQDRTNEQFF. The CDR3 DNA follows: TGTGCCAGCAGTAGGGGACAGGACCGTACCAATGAGCAGTTCTTC.

This chain uses TRBV4-3 with TRBJ1-5, with D perhaps TRBD1 (5 bases). This CDR3 region has 15 residues. Germline-derived CDR1 and CDR2 are LGHNA and YSLEER. The germline V and J ends were trimmed by 0 bases and 0 bases, with 6 bases remaining between them. The CDR3 region is CASSQDRVSNQPQHF. The CDR3 nucleotides read TGCGCCAGCAGCCAAGACAGGGTTAGCAATCAGCCCCAGCATTTT.

The chain is built from TRBV5-4 and TRBJ2-7, with 7 nucleotides matching TRBD1. The V and J ends lost 3 bases and 2 bases, in that order; junction bases with no gene match: 2. The CDR3 has 13 residues. CDR1 and CDR2 (germline): SGHNT, YYREEE (reference sequence). The CDR3: CASSSDRAYEQYF. In DNA form, the CDR3 reads TGTGCCAGCAGCTCTGACAGGGCCTACGAGCAGTACTTC. The complete variable domain, with remaining parts taken from reference TRBV5-4 and TRBJ2-7, reads ETGVTQSPTHLIKTRGQQVTLRCSSQSGHNTVSWYQQALGQGPQFIFQYYREEENGRGNFPPRFSGLQFPNYSSELNVNALELDDSALYLCASSSDRAYEQYFGPGTRLTVT.

The CDR3 coding sequence is TGTGCCAGCAGCATAGCTGGACTATTCCAAGAGACCCAGTACTTC. It codes for CASSIAGLFQETQYF. This sequence joins TRBV5-6 and TRBJ2-5, with D perhaps TRBD2 (6 bases). The CDR3 totals 15 residues. Between the trimmed V and J ends, which lost 4 bases and 1 base, there was a span of 14 bases. Per the germline V gene, CDR1 is SGHDT and CDR2 is YYEEEE.

The rearrangement links TRBV29-1 to TRBJ1-1; D remains ambiguous. V lost 4 bases to trimming and J lost 5 bases, with 5 bases between them. The CDR3 runs 10 residues. Germline V gene sequence: CDR1 SQVTM, CDR2 ANQGSEA. CDR3 sequence reads: CSVGATEAFF. The CDR3 nucleotides read TGCAGCGTTGGGGCAACTGAAGCTTTCTTT.

The genes are TRBV7-2 and TRBJ2-7; D perhaps matches TRBD1 (6 bases). CDR3 length equals 11 residues. Germline assignment: CDR1 SGHTA and CDR2 FQGNSA. Between the trimmed V and J ends, which lost 6 bases and 6 bases, there was a span of 9 bases. CDR3 amino acids: CASRGGTEQYF. CDR3 sequence (DNA): TGTGCCAGCAGAGGGGGTACCGAGCAGTACTTC.

In this sample, this clone turned up a few times. The chain combines TRBV28 with TRBJ2-1; tentatively, D is TRBD1 (6 bases). The germline V and J ends were trimmed by 5 bases and 10 bases, with 12 bases remaining between them. The CDR3 runs to 12 residues. Per the germline V gene, CDR1 is MDHEN and CDR2 is SYDVKM. The DNA of the CDR3 is TGTGCCAGCAGTCAAACAGGGTTCGAGCAGTTCTTC. Protein: CASSQTGFEQFF.

This clone appeared a few times. The chain uses TRBV7-2 and TRBJ1-4; weak D call: TRBD1 (6 bases). The length of the CDR3 is 16 residues. CDR1 and CDR2 (germline): SGHTA, FQGNSA. The germline V and J ends were trimmed by 5 bases and 0 bases, with 13 bases remaining between them. CDR3: CASSARQAATNEKLFF. CDR3 nucleotide sequence: TGTGCCAGCAGCGCCAGACAGGCTGCAACTAATGAAAAACTGTTTTTT.